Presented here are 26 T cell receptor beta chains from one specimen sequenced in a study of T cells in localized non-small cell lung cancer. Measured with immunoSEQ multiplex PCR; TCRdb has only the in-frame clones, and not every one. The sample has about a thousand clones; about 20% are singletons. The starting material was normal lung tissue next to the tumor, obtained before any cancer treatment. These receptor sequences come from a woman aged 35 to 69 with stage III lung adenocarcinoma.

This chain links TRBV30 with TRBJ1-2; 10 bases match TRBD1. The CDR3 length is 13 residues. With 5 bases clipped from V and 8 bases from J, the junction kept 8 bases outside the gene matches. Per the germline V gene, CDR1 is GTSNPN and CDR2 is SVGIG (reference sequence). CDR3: CAWPPGTGVGYTF. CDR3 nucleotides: TGTGCCTGGCCTCCCGGGACAGGGGTCGGCTACACCTTC.

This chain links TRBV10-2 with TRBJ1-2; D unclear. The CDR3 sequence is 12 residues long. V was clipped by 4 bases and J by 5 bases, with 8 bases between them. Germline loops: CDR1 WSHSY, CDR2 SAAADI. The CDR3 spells CASSVTDYGYTF. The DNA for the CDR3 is TGCGCCAGCAGTGTCACAGATTATGGCTACACCTTC.

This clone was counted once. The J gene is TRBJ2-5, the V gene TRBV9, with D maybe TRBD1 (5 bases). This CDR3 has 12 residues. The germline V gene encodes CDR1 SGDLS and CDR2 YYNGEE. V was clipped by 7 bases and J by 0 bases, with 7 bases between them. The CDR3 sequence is CASSDNQETQYF. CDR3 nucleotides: TGTGCCAGCTCGGACAACCAAGAGACCCAGTACTTC.

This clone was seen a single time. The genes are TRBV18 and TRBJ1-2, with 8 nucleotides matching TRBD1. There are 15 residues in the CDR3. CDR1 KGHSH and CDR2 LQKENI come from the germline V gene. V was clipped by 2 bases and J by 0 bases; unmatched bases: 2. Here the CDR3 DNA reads TGTGCCAGCTCACCAGGACAGGGAGCTAACTATGGCTACACCTTC. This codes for CASSPGQGANYGYTF.

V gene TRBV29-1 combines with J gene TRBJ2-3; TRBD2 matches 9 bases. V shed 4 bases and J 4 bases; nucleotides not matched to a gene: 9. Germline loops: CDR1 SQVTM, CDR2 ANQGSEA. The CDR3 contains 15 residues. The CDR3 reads CSVGISGGLSDTQYF. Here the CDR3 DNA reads TGCAGCGTTGGTATCAGCGGGGGGTTGTCAGATACGCAGTATTTT.

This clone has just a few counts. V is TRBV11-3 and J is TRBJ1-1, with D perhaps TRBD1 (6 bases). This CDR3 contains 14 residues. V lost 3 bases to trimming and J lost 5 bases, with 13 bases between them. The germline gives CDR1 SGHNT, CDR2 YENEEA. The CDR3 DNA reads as TGTGCCAGCAGCTTGGAGGGGGGAGGAACTGAAGCTTTCTTT. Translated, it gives CASSLEGGGTEAFF.

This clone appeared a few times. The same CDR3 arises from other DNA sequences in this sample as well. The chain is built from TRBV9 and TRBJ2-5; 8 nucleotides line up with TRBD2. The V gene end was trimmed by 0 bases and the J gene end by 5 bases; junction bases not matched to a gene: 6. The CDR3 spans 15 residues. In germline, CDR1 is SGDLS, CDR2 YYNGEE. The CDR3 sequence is CASSVDSGRGETQYF. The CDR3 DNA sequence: TGTGCCAGCAGCGTAGACAGCGGGAGAGGGGAGACCCAGTACTTC.

As DNA, the CDR3 is TGTGCCAGCAGTTACGACGGGTACGAGCCCCAGCATTTT. Amino acid sequence: CASSYDGYEPQHF. This chain joins TRBV6-8 and TRBJ1-5, with D unresolved. Germline V gene lookup returns CDR1 MNHGY and CDR2 SAAAGT. Trimming cost V 2 bases and J 8 bases, with 10 bases left between them. This CDR3 contains 13 residues.

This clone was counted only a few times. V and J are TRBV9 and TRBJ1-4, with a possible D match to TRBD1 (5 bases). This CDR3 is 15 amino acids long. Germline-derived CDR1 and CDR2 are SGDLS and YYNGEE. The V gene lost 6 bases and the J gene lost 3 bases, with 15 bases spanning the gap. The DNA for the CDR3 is TGTGCCAGCACCGAGGTCGGGGGGGCTAATGAAAAACTGTTTTTT. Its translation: CASTEVGGANEKLFF. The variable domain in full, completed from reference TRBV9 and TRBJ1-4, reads DSGVTQTPKHLITATGQRVTLRCSPRSGDLSVYWYQQSLDQGLQFLIQYYNGEERAKGNILERFSAQQFPDLHSELNLSSLELGDSALYFCASTEVGGANEKLFFGSGTQLSVL.

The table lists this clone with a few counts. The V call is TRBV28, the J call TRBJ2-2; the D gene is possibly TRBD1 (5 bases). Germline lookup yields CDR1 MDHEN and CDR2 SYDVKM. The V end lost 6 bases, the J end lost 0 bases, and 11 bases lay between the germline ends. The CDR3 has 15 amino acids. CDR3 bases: TGTGCCAGCAGCCCTCCAGGGTCGAACACCGGGGAGCTGTTTTTT. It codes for CASSPPGSNTGELFF.

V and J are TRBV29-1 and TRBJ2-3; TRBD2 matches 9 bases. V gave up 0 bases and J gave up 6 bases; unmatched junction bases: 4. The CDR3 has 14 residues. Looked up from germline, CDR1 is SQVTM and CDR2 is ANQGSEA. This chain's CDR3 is CSVEEAGGVDTQYF. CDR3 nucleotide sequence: TGCAGCGTTGAAGAAGCGGGGGGTGTGGATACGCAGTATTTT.

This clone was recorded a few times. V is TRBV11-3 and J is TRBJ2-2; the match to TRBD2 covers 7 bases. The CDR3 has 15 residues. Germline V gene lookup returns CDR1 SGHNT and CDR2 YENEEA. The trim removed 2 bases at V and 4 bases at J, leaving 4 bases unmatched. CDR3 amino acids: CASSLTGGSTGELFF. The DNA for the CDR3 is TGTGCCAGCAGCTTAACCGGGGGGAGCACCGGGGAGCTGTTTTTT. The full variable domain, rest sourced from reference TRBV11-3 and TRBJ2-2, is EAGVVQSPRYKIIEKKQPVAFWCNPISGHNTLYWYLQNLGQGPELLIRYENEEAVDDSQLPKDRFSAERLKGVDSTLKIQPAELGDSAVYLCASSLTGGSTGELFFGEGSRLTVL.

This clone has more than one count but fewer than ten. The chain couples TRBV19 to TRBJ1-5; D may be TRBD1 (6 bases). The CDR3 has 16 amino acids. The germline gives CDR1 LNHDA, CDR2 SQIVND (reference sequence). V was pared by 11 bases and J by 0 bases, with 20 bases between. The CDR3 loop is CAGDSDRFNSNQPQHF. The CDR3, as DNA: TGTGCCGGAGATTCTGACAGGTTCAATAGCAATCAGCCCCAGCATTTT.

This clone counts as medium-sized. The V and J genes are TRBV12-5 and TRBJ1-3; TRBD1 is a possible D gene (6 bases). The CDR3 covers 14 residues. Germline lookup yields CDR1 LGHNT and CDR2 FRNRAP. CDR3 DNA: TGTGCCAGCACCCCGACAGGCGGAGGGAACACCATATATTTT. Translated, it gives CASTPTGGGNTIYF. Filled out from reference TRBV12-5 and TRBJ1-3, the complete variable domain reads DARVTQTPRHKVTEMGQEVTMRCQPILGHNTVFWYRQTMMQGLELLAYFRNRAPLDDSGMPKDRFSAEMPDATLATLKIQPSEPRDSAVYFCASTPTGGGNTIYFGEGSWLTVV.

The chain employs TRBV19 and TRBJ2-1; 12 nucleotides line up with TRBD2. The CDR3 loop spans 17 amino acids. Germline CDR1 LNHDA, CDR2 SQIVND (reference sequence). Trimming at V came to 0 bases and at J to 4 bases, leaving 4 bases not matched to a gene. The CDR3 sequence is CASSIDLAGGGYNEQFF. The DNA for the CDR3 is TGTGCCAGTAGTATAGATCTAGCGGGAGGGGGTTACAATGAGCAGTTCTTC.

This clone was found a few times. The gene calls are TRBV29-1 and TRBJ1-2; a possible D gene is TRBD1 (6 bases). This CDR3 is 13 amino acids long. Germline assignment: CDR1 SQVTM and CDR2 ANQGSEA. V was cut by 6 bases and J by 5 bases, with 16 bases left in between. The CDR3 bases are TGCAGCGTACAAGGGACAACAACGTATGGCTACACCTTC. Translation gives CSVQGTTTYGYTF.

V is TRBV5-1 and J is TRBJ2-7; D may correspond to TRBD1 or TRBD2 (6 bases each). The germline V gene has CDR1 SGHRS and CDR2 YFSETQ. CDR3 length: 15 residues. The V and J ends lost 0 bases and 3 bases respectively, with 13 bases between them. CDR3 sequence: CASSLVGGRSYEQYF. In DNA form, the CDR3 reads TGCGCCAGCAGCTTGGTCGGGGGCCGGAGCTACGAGCAGTACTTC.

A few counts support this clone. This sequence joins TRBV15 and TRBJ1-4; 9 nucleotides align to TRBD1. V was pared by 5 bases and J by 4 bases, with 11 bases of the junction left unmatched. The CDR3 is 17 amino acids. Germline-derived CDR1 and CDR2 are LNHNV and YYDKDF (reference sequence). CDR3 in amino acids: CATSLFPAGQGNEKLFF. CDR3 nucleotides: TGTGCCACCAGCTTGTTTCCTGCGGGACAGGGTAATGAAAAACTGTTTTTT.

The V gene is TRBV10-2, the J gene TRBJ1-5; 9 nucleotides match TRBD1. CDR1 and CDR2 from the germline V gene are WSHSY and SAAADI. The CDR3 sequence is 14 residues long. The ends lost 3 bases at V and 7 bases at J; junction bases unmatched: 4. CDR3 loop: CASSEETGGQPQHF. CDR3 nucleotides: TGCGCCAGCAGTGAAGAGACAGGGGGACAGCCCCAGCATTTT.

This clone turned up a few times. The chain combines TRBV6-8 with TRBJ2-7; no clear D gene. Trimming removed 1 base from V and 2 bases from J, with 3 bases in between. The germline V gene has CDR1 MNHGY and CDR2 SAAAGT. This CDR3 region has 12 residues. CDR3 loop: CASSYFTYEQYF. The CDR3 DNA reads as TGTGCCAGCAGTTACTTTACCTACGAGCAGTACTTC.

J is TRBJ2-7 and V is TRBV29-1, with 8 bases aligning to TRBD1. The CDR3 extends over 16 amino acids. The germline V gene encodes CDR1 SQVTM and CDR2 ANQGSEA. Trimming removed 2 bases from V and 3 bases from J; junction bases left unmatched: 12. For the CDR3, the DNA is TGCAGCGTTGAAACCCCCGGACAGGGAATACGCTACGAGCAGTACTTC. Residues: CSVETPGQGIRYEQYF.

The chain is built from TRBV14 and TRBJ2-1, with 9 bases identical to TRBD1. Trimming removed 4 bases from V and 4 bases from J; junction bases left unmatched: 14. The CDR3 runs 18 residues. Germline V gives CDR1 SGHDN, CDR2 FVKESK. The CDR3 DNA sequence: TGTGCCAGCAGCCTCACAGGGGGCGATGTCGGATGGTACAATGAGCAGTTCTTC. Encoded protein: CASSLTGGDVGWYNEQFF.

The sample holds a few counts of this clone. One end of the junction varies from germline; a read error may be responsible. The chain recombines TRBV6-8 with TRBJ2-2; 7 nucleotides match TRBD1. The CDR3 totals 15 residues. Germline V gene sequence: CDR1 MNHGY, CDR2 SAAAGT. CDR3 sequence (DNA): TGTGCCATCAGTACTCCCACGACAGGGACCGGGGAGCTGTTTTTT. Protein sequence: CAISTPTTGTGELFF.

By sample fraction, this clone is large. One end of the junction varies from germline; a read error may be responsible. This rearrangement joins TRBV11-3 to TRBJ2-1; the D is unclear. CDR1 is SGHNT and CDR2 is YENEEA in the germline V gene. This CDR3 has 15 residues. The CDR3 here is CVSSLDLGTYNEQFF. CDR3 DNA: TGTGTCAGCAGCTTAGATCTGGGGACCTACAATGAGCAGTTCTTC.

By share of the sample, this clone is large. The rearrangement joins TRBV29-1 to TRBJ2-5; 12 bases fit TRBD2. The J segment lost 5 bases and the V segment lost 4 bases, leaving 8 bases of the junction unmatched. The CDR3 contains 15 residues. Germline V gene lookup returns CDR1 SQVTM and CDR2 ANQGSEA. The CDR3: CSVGPTSGRGETQYF. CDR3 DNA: TGCAGCGTTGGGCCGACTAGCGGGAGAGGTGAGACCCAGTACTTC.

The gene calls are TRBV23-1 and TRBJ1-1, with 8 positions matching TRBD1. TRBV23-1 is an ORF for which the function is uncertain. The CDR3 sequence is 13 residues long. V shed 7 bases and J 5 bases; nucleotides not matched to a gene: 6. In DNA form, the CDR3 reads TGCGCCAGCATTCGACAGGGGACGACTGAAGCTTTCTTT. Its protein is CASIRQGTTEAFF.